The rows below give T cell receptor beta chains drawn from one sample of a study of T cells after posttransplantation cyclophosphamide. TCRdb keeps only in-frame clones here, not all; method: immunoSEQ multiplex PCR. Of some 20,000 clones in the sample, 95% to 98% were seen once. Sample: naive CD4+ T cells sorted from PBMCs. These receptors were obtained from a man aged 40-55 years in good health, CMV-negative, and a related stem cell transplant donor. The CDR3 runs from the conserved cysteine through the conserved F or W. A D gene is named only where the DNA matches it firmly. A row's size may be missing; if present it is once, few, many or a size class.

TRBV9	TRBJ2-3	-	-	TGTGCCAGCAGCCCTTATAGCGGAGCCGGGACAGATACGCAGTATTTT	CASSPYSGAGTDTQYF
TRBV7-2	TRBJ2-7	TRBD2	-	TGTGCCAGCAGCTTATTTCACGGCGGGAGTGGCGAGCAGTACTTC	CASSLFHGGSGEQYF
TRBV18	TRBJ1-2	TRBD1	-	TGTGCCAGCTCACCCCGGGGACAGGGCGTCTATGGCTACACCTTC	CASSPRGQGVYGYTF
TRBV29-1	TRBJ2-7	TRBD2	-	TGCAGCGTAACTAGCGGGAGGGCCCTCAACTACGAGCAGTACTTC	CSVTSGRALNYEQYF
TRBV19	TRBJ2-7	TRBD2	-	TGTGCCAGTAGTATCGGACTAGCGGATTACGAGCAGTACTTC	CASSIGLADYEQYF
TRBV19	TRBJ1-1	TRBD1	-	TGTGCCAGTGCAAATTCGCAAACAGGGGGTTTCTATGGAGCTTTCTTT	CASANSQTGGFYGAFF
TRBV19	TRBJ1-1	-	-	TGTGCCAGTATGCGCGGGCAGGCGAACACTGAAGCTTTCTTT	CASMRGQANTEAFF
TRBV5-4	TRBJ2-7	TRBD1	-	TGTGCCAGCAGCTCGCTTCGGACAGGGGACAACGAGCAGTACTTC	CASSSLRTGDNEQYF
TRBV9	TRBJ2-2	-	-	TGTGCCAGCAACAGGGTCCTCACCGGGGAGCTGTTTTTT	CASNRVLTGELFF
TRBV5-8	TRBJ1-1	-	-	TGTGCCAGCAGCTTCGTAGGGACGGGGGACACTGAAGCTTTCTTT	CASSFVGTGDTEAFF
TRBV5-1	TRBJ2-7	TRBD2	-	TGCGCCAGCAGCTTAAAGGCTAGGGCGGGACTAGAGGGGCTCGAGCAGTACTTC	CASSLKARAGLEGLEQYF
TRBV28	TRBJ1-2	TRBD1	-	TGTGCCAGCAGCTATCCAGGGGGACAGGGAGACTATGGCTACACCTTC	CASSYPGGQGDYGYTF
TRBV27	TRBJ2-7	-	-	TGTGCCAGCAGTTTCGAGAGGGCGAGCTCCTACGAGCAGTACTTC	CASSFERASSYEQYF
TRBV4-1	TRBJ1-2	TRBD1	-	TGCGCCAGCAGCCGAGGGACAGGGGGGGGCTATGGCTACACCTTC	CASSRGTGGGYGYTF
TRBV5-1	TRBJ2-3	TRBD2	-	TGCGCCAGCAGCTTCCAGAGCGGGAGTTATGATACGCAGTATTTT	CASSFQSGSYDTQYF
TRBV28	TRBJ1-2	TRBD1	-	TGTGCCAGCAGGCTACAGGGGGCGTATTATGGCTACACCTTC	CASRLQGAYYGYTF
TRBV7-3	TRBJ2-6	-	-	TGTGCCAGCAGCTTAACCGGGGTTGGCGGGGCCAACGTCCTGACTTTC	CASSLTGVGGANVLTF
TRBV19	TRBJ2-1	-	-	TGTGCCAGTAGTATGTCTAGTTCATACGAGCAGTTCTTC	CASSMSSSYEQFF
TRBV7-6	TRBJ1-5	-	once	TGTGCCAGCAGCTTAGCGCGAGGCGGGCTCCAGCATTTT	CASSLARGGLQHF
TRBV7-2	TRBJ2-1	-	-	TGTGCCAGCAGCTTAGTAGTAGGGGCATACAATGAGCAGTTCTTC	CASSLVVGAYNEQFF
TRBV4-2	TRBJ2-1	TRBD2	-	TGTGCCAGCAGCCAAGGAGCGGGAGGGCCGGAGAATGAGCAGTTCTTC	CASSQGAGGPENEQFF
TRBV4-1	TRBJ1-2	-	-	TGCGCCAGCAGCCAAGGGGCAAAGAGGGACTATGGCTACACCTTC	CASSQGAKRDYGYTF
TRBV29-1	TRBJ2-7	TRBD2	-	TGCAGCGTCATACTAGCGGGAGGGCGTGGCGAGCAGTACTTC	CSVILAGGRGEQYF
TRBV15	TRBJ2-7	TRBD1	once	TGTGCCACCAGCAGGGACAGGGGAAGGCACGAGCAGTACTTC	CATSRDRGRHEQYF
TRBV18	TRBJ2-1	-	once	TGTGCCAGCTCACCAAACAGGGCATACAATGAGCAGTTCTTC	CASSPNRAYNEQFF
TRBV6-5	TRBJ1-2	TRBD1	-	TGTGCCAGCAGAGTCAGGGGGATGTCTGGCTACACCTTC	CASRVRGMSGYTF
TRBV10-1	TRBJ2-1	TRBD1	-	TGCGCCAGCAGTGACCCCACAGGGGGACGGGGGGAGCAGTTCTTC	CASSDPTGGRGEQFF
TRBV21-1	TRBJ2-7	-	-	TGTGCCAGCAGCAAAGGTGGCGCGGGAGAGTTTAACTACGAGCAGTACTTC	CASSKGGAGEFNYEQYF
TRBV9	TRBJ1-3	-	-	TGTGCCAGCAGCGTTTTCGGGGATAACTCTGGAAACACCATATATTTT	CASSVFGDNSGNTIYF
TRBV6-5	TRBJ1-2	-	-	TGTGCCAGCAGTCGGGTGCAGGGGTTCTATGGCTACACCTTC	CASSRVQGFYGYTF
TRBV28	TRBJ2-7	-	-	TGTGCCAGCAGTCAAATCTTAGCGGAGCAGTACTTC	CASSQILAEQYF
TRBV13	TRBJ2-1	-	-	TGTGCCAGCAGCTTAGGGACAAGTGGCAGCTCCTACAATGAGCAGTTCTTC	CASSLGTSGSSYNEQFF
TRBV19	TRBJ2-3	TRBD2	-	TGTGCCAGTAGTATGGAGCGACAAGCGGGAGTGATTTATACGCAGTATTTT	CASSMERQAGVIYTQYF
TRBV4-2	TRBJ1-4	-	once	TGTGCCAGCAGCCAAGATTCCGGGGTTAATGAAAAACTGTTTTTT	CASSQDSGVNEKLFF
TRBV4-3	TRBJ2-1	TRBD2	-	TGCGCCAGCAGCCAAGATGCCCGGCCAGGGACTAGCGGAGGGAATGAGCAGTTCTTC	CASSQDARPGTSGGNEQFF
TRBV6-5	TRBJ1-1	-	-	TGTGCCAGCACTAGAATGGGGAGAGAGGAAGCTTTCTTT	CASTRMGREEAFF
TRBV6-5	TRBJ2-7	TRBD1	-	TGTGCCAGCGGGCCGACAGGGTCGGGCGAGCAGTACTTC	CASGPTGSGEQYF
TRBV10-1	TRBJ2-5	TRBD1	-	TGCGCCAGCAGTGAGTCGGGGACAGGTGAAGAGACCCAGTACTTC	CASSESGTGEETQYF
TRBV5-6	TRBJ2-3	TRBD2	-	TGTGCCAGCTACGGTGGGCGGGAGCTCGCAGATACGCAGTATTTT	CASYGGRELADTQYF
TRBV7-2	TRBJ2-3	TRBD2	-	TGTGCCAGCAGCTTTTCCCCCCTAGCGGGAGGTTCCACAGATACGCAGTATTTT	CASSFSPLAGGSTDTQYF
TRBV28	TRBJ2-5	-	once	TGTGCCAGCAGTTTTCCGACATCGCCGACCCAGTACTTC	CASSFPTSPTQYF
TRBV28	TRBJ1-3	-	-	TGTGCCAGCAGTTTAGCAAGGGGCTACGGAAACACCATATATTTT	CASSLARGYGNTIYF
TRBV30	TRBJ2-7	-	once	TGTGCCTGGAGTGTTTTCGGGAACACCTACGAGCAGTACTTC	CAWSVFGNTYEQYF
TRBV27	TRBJ2-5	-	-	TGTGCCAGCAGTTTAGCCAGACAAGAGACCCAGTACTTC	CASSLARQETQYF